This is a list of T cell receptor beta chains from one sample in a study of glioma-infiltrating T cells. TCRdb reprocessed the multiplex PCR reads with MiXCR, giving one entry per CDR3 protein. The sample records around 100,000 distinct CDR3 sequences, around 28% being singletons. The sample taken for sequencing was glioma tissue, nonneoplastic brain tissue, or PBMCs (not recorded which). The receptors shown here come from a human donor with low-grade glioma or glioblastoma, undergoing nonglioma brain surgery, or in good health (not recorded which). Both conserved end residues are part of each CDR3. A D gene is named only where the DNA matches it firmly. A row's size may be missing; if present it is once, few, many or a size class.

cdr3_length | clone_size | d_call | j_call | v_call | cdr3_nt | cdr3_aa
16 | few | . | TRBJ2-3 | TRBV4-2 | TGTGCCAGCAGCCAAGATGCAGCGGGCCTCACAGATACGCAGTATTTT | CASSQDAAGLTDTQYF
19 | large | TRBD2 | TRBJ2-3 | TRBV7-2 | TGTGCCAGCAGCTTAGTAGGGGGGACGGGGGGGCCGATCGCAGATACGCAGTATTTT | CASSLVGGTGGPIADTQYF
13 | . | . | TRBJ2-7 | TRBV18 | TGTGCCAGCTCACCCCGGACAGACTACGAGCAGTACTTC | CASSPRTDYEQYF
14 | . | . | TRBJ2-1 | TRBV5-1 | TGCGCCAGCAGCTTGGGTGTGGACTACAATGAGCAGTTCTTC | CASSLGVDYNEQFF
14 | . | . | TRBJ2-7 | TRBV5-8 | TGTGCCAGCAGCTTAATAACCGGACCCTACGAGCAGTACTTC | CASSLITGPYEQYF
14 | many | . | TRBJ2-5 | TRBV6-2/TRBV6-3 | TGTGCCAGCAGTTACTCCTCTTCGGGGGAGACCCAGTACTTC | CASSYSSSGETQYF
13 | . | TRBD1 | TRBJ1-2 | TRBV2 | TGTGCCAGCACATGGGACAGGGTCGAGGGCTACACCTTC | CASTWDRVEGYTF
15 | few | . | TRBJ2-7 | TRBV5-6 | TGTGCCAGCAGCTTGTTCCGGACAGCCGTCTACGAGCAGTACTTC | CASSLFRTAVYEQYF
16 | many | TRBD2 | TRBJ2-3 | TRBV6-1 | TGTGCCAGCAGCGTTACTAGCGGGGGAGTCGCAGATACGCAGTATTTT | CASSVTSGGVADTQYF
14 | . | . | TRBJ2-1 | TRBV3-1 | TGTGCCAGCAGTCTTGAGGAGGGCTACAATGAGCAGTTCTTC | CASSLEEGYNEQFF
12 | many | . | TRBJ1-5 | TRBV20-1 | TGCAGTGCTAGGGACAGCATGCAGCCCCAGCATTTT | CSARDSMQPQHF
14 | . | TRBD1 | TRBJ1-3 | TRBV5-1 | TGCGCCAGCAGCTCGGGGACAGCTGGAAACACCATATATTTT | CASSSGTAGNTIYF
12 | many | . | TRBJ1-1 | TRBV7-8 | TGTGCCAGCAGCTTACGTTACACTGAAGCTTTCTTT | CASSLRYTEAFF
14 | . | . | TRBJ1-1 | TRBV6-5 | TGTGCCAGCAGTTACTTTGATAACAACACTGAAGCCTTCTTT | CASSYFDNNTEAFF
16 | few | TRBD1 | TRBJ1-4 | TRBV6-1 | TGTGCCAGCAGTCGAGGACAGGGGGCAACTAATGAAAAACTGTTTTTT | CASSRGQGATNEKLFF
14 | many | . | TRBJ1-6 | TRBV6-6 | TGTGCCAGCAGTTACTCGAACTATAAGTCACCCCTCCACTTT | CASSYSNYKSPLHF
15 | many | . | TRBJ1-1 | TRBV28 | TGTGCCAGCAGTCCCCCGCTGGGTTCGAACACTGAAGCTTTCTTT | CASSPPLGSNTEAFF
17 | many | TRBD1 | TRBJ2-7 | TRBV6-1 | TGTGCCAGCAGAGACAACTTCCTACAGGGGCGGACCTACGAGCAGTACTTC | CASRDNFLQGRTYEQYF
12 | many | TRBD2 | TRBJ2-3 | TRBV20-1 | TGCAGTGCAATAGCGGGCCCAGATACGCAGTATTTT | CSAIAGPDTQYF
13 | . | . | TRBJ1-2 | TRBV9 | TGTGCCAGCAGAGTAGGGGCAGGCTATGGCTACACCTTC | CASRVGAGYGYTF
15 | once | . | TRBJ1-2 | TRBV30 | TGTGCCTGGAGGACTCTACAGGCTAGGGGCTATGGCTACACCTTC | CAWRTLQARGYGYTF
14 | . | TRBD1 | TRBJ2-5 | TRBV11-2 | TGTGCCAGCAGGGGGGGACAGGGGGCAAAGACCCAGTACTTC | CASRGGQGAKTQYF
14 | few | TRBD2 | TRBJ2-1 | TRBV7-2 | TGTGCCAGCAGCACGGGACTAGCGGGGGATGAGCAGTTCTTC | CASSTGLAGDEQFF
15 | many | . | TRBJ1-1 | TRBV7-2 | TGTGCCAGCAGCTGGGTAGGGGGAGCGAACACTGAAGCTTTCTTT | CASSWVGGANTEAFF
14 | . | . | TRBJ2-4 | TRBV7-9 | TGTGCCAGCAGCACGACGGACGGCAAAAACATTCAGTACTTC | CASSTTDGKNIQYF
14 | . | TRBD2 | TRBJ2-1 | TRBV27 | TGTGCCAGCAGTTTATACGCGGGGGGGGGTGAGAAGTTCTTC | CASSLYAGGGEKFF
12 | few | TRBD1 | TRBJ1-2 | TRBV7-8 | TGTGCCAGCAGCTTTAGACAGGGCGGCTACACCTTC | CASSFRQGGYTF
15 | many | TRBD1 | TRBJ1-5 | TRBV24-1 | TGTGCCACCAGTGATCGACAGGGCGGCAATCAGCCCCAGCATTTT | CATSDRQGGNQPQHF
13 | many | . | TRBJ1-5 | TRBV2 | TGTGCCAGCAGTGCCGGGTGGGGCAATCCCCAGCATTTT | CASSAGWGNPQHF
13 | many | . | TRBJ2-3 | TRBV11-2 | TGTGCCAGCAGCTTAGGTCGGGGAGATACGCAGTATTTT | CASSLGRGDTQYF
14 | . | . | TRBJ1-1 | TRBV7-9 | TGTGCCTCATCGCGGGCAGAAAAGAACACTGAAGCTTTCTTT | CASSRAEKNTEAFF
15 | . | . | TRBJ1-6 | TRBV5-1 | TGCGCCAGCAGCGTCGGACGGCGTAATAATTCACCCCTCCACTTT | CASSVGRRNNSPLHF
18 | . | . | TRBJ2-5 | TRBV7-6 | TGTGCCAGCAGCTTAGCCCGGACAGGGAACGGGAGGGGAAAGACCCAGTACTTC | CASSLARTGNGRGKTQYF
15 | few | . | TRBJ2-1 | TRBV18 | TGTGCCAGCTCACCACAAGGGTTAAGGGACAATGAGCAGTTCTTC | CASSPQGLRDNEQFF
15 | many | . | TRBJ1-2 | TRBV28 | TGTGCCACTCTCTTCTCGGGGGGGGCTAACTATGGCTACACCTTC | CATLFSGGANYGYTF
16 | many | TRBD2 | TRBJ2-1 | TRBV7-8 | TGTGCCAGCAGCTTAAGGCCGGGGACTAGCGGCAATGAGCAGTTCTTC | CASSLRPGTSGNEQFF
15 | many | TRBD2 | TRBJ2-3 | TRBV20-1 | TGCAGTGCTAGGGAGTCGAGCGGGGGGGGAGATACGCAGTATTTT | CSARESSGGGDTQYF
15 | few | . | TRBJ2-6 | TRBV2 | TGTGCCAGCACAACGGAGAGCTCTGGGGCCAACGTCCTGACTTTC | CASTTESSGANVLTF
16 | . | . | TRBJ2-3 | TRBV5-4 | TGTGCCAGAAGCTTGGCCGGAAAAGCTAGCACAGATACGCAGTATTTT | CARSLAGKASTDTQYF
13 | few | . | TRBJ1-2 | TRBV19 | TGTGCCAGTACCAAGGACAGAGGTTATGGCTACACCTTC | CASTKDRGYGYTF
15 | . | . | TRBJ2-1 | TRBV19 | TGTGCCAGTAGTATGGACCCGGGGGCGCACAATGAGCAGTTCTTC | CASSMDPGAHNEQFF
15 | many | . | TRBJ2-1 | TRBV7-3 | TGTGCCAGCAGCACATATTCGAGCTCCTACAATGAGCAGTTCTTC | CASSTYSSSYNEQFF
11 | . | . | TRBJ1-1 | TRBV5-5 | TGTGCCAGCAGCCTTCAGGTTGAAGCTTTCTTT | CASSLQVEAFF
15 | many | . | TRBJ1-3 | TRBV6-1 | TGTGCCAGCAGTCCCCAGGGAGTCCCTGGAAACACCATATATTTT | CASSPQGVPGNTIYF
15 | many | TRBD2 | TRBJ2-1 | TRBV28 | TGTGCCAGCAGTCCAAGGACTAGTCGGTACAATGAGCAGTTCTTC | CASSPRTSRYNEQFF
18 | . | . | TRBJ1-1 | TRBV27 | . | CASSFYICSAWANTEAFF
12 | many | . | TRBJ2-7 | TRBV28 | TGTGCCAGCAGTCCCTTAATGGCCGAGCAGTACTTC | CASSPLMAEQYF
13 | few | . | TRBJ2-5 | TRBV29-1 | TGCAGCGTTTCCGGGGGACCCCAAGAGACCCAGTACTTC | CSVSGGPQETQYF
13 | few | . | TRBJ2-7 | TRBV7-2 | TGTGCCAGCAGCTCCAGGCGGGCCTACGAGCAGTACTTC | CASSSRRAYEQYF